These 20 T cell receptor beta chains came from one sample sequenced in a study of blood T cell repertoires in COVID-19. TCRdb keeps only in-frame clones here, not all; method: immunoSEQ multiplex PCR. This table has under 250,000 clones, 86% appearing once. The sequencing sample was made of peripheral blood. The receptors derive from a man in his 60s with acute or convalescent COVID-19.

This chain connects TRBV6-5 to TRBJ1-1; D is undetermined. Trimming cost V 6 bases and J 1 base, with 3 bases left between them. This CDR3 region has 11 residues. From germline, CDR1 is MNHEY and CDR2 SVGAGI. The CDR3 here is CASSRNTEAFF. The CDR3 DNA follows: TGTGCCAGCAGCCGGAACACTGAAGCTTTCTTT.

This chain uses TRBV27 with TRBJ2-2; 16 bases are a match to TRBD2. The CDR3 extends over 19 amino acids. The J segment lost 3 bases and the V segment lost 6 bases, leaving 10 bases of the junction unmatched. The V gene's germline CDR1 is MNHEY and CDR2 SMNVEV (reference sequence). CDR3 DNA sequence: TGTGCCAGCAGCCTCCTCGGGACTAGCGGGAGGGTAGACACCGGGGAGCTGTTTTTT. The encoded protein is CASSLLGTSGRVDTGELFF.

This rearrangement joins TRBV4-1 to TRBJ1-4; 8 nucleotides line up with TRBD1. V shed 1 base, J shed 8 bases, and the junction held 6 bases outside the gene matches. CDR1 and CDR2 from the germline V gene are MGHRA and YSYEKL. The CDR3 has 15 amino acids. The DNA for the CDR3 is TGCGCCAGCAGCCAAGGGCAGGGGGCAGACGAAAAACTGTTTTTT. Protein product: CASSQGQGADEKLFF.

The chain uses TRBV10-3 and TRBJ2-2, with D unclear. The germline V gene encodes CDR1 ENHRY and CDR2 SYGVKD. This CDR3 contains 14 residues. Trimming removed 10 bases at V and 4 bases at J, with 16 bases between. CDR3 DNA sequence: TGTGCCACAGACTGGCGAAGTGGCACCGGGGAGCTGTTTTTT. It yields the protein CATDWRSGTGELFF.

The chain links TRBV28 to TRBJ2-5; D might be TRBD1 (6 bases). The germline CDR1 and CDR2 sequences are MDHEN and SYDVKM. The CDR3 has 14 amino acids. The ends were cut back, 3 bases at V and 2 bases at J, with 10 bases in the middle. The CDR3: CASSLVDSQETQYF. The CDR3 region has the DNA TGTGCCAGCAGTTTGGTGGACAGTCAAGAGACCCAGTACTTC. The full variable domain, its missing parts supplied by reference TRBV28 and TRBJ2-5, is DVKVTQSSRYLVKRTGEKVFLECVQDMDHENMFWYRQDPGLGLRLIYFSYDVKMKEKGDIPEGYSVSREKKERFSLILESASTNQTSMYLCASSLVDSQETQYFGPGTRLLVL.

CDR3 region: CASSPGQGVGYTF. As DNA, the CDR3 is TGTGCCAGCAGTCCCGGGCAGGGCGTAGGCTACACCTTC. This rearrangement joins TRBV12-3 or TRBV12-4 to TRBJ1-2; a possible D gene is TRBD1 (5 bases). Trimming took off 5 bases at V and 8 bases at J, with 15 bases between the two ends. This CDR3 comprises 13 residues.

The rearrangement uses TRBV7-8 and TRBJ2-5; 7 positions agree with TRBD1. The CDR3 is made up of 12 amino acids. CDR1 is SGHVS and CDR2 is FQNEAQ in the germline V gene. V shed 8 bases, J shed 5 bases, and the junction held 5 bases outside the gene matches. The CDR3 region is CASGTGDETQYF. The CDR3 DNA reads TGTGCCAGCGGAACAGGGGACGAGACCCAGTACTTC.

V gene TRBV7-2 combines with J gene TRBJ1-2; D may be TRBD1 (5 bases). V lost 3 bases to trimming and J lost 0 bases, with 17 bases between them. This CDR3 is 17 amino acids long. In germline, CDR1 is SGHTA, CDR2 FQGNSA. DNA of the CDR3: TGTGCCAGCAGCTTGGGGGGAAGGAACCTAGCTAACTATGGCTACACCTTC. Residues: CASSLGGRNLANYGYTF.

The CDR3 DNA reads TGCGCCAGCAGCCACGGCTTGCTTGGGAGTGGCTACACCTTC. This encodes CASSHGLLGSGYTF. The chain joins TRBV5-1 to TRBJ1-2; D is uncertain. Trimming took off 4 bases at V and 7 bases at J, with 17 bases between the two ends. The CDR3 is 14 residues long. Germline CDR1 and CDR2: SGHRS and YFSETQ. The whole variable domain, filled in from reference TRBV5-1 and TRBJ1-2, reads KAGVTQTPRYLIKTRGQQVTLSCSPISGHRSVSWYQQTPGQGLQFLFEYFSETQRNKGNFPGRFSGRQFSNSRSEMNVSTLELGDSALYLCASSHGLLGSGYTFGSGTRLTVV.

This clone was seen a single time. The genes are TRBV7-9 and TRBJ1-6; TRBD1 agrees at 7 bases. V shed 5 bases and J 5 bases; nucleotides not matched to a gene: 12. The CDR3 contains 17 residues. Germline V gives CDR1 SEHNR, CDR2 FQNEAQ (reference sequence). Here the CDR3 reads CASSRRKGASDNSPLHF. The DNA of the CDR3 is TGTGCCAGCAGCAGGAGGAAGGGGGCGTCGGATAATTCACCCCTCCACTTT.

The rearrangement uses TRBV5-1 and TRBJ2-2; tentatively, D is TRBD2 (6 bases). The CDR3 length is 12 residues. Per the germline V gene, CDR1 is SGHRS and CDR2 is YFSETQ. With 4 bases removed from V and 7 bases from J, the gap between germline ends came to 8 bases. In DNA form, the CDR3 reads TGCGCCAGCAGCCGGGAGATCGGGGAGCTGTTTTTT. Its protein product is CASSREIGELFF.

Here the CDR3 DNA reads TGCGCCAGCAGCCAAGTGTCCACTATGATCGCCGGGGAGCTGTTTTTT. Its translation is CASSQVSTMIAGELFF. The chain links TRBV4-1 to TRBJ2-2; D not certain. The CDR3 is 16 amino acids. Germline V CDR1 and CDR2: MGHRA, YSYEKL. V was pared by 1 base and J by 6 bases, with 15 bases between.

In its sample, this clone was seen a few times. The CDR3 bases are TGTGCCAGCAGCTTAGCCTCGGGAAATTCACCCCTCCACTTT. Encoded protein: CASSLASGNSPLHF. The V gene is TRBV7-8, the J gene TRBJ1-6; D unresolved. This CDR3 contains 14 residues. Per the germline V gene, CDR1 is SGHVS and CDR2 is FQNEAQ. Trimming removed 0 bases from V and 7 bases from J, with 7 bases in between.

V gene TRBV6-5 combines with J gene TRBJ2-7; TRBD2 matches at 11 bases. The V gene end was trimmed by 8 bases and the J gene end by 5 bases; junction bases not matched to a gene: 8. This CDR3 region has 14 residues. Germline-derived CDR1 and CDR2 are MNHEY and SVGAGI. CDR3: CASYEGLAADEQYF. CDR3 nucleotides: TGTGCCAGCTATGAGGGACTAGCGGCCGACGAGCAGTACTTC.

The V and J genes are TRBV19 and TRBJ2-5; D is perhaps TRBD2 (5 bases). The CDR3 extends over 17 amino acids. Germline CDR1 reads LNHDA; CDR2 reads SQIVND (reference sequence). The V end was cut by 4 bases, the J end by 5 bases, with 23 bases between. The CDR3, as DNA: TGTGCCAGTAGTACAAGTCGATTGCCGGCGGGTAGGGAGACCCAGTACTTC. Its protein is CASSTSRLPAGRETQYF.

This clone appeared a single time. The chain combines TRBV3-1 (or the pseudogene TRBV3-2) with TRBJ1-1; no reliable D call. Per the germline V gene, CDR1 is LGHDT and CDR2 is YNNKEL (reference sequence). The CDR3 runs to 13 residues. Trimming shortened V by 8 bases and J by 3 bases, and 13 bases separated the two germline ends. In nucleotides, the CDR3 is TGTGCCAGCGGGAGGGCGACGGACACTGAAGCTTTCTTT. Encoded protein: CASGRATDTEAFF.

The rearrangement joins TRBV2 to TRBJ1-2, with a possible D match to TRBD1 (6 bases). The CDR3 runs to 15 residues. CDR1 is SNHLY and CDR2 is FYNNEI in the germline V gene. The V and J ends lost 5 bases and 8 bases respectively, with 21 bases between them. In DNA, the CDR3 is TGTGCCAGCAGTTTACACCCCTCCGAGACAGGCGGCTACACCTTC. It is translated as CASSLHPSETGGYTF.

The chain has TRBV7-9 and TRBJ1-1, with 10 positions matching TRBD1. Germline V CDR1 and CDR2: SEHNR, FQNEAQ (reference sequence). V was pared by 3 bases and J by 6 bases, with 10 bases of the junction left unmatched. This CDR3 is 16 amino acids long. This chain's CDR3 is CASSFDSGQGRPEAFF. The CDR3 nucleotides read TGTGCCAGCAGCTTCGATTCGGGACAGGGGCGCCCTGAAGCTTTCTTT. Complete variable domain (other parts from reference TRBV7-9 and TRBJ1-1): DTGVSQNPRHKITKRGQNVTFRCDPISEHNRLYWYRQTLGQGPEFLTYFQNEAQLEKSRLLSDRFSAERPKGSFSTLEIQRTEQGDSAMYLCASSFDSGQGRPEAFFGQGTRLTVV.

The CDR3 DNA reads TGTGCCAGCAGCTTAACTAGCGGGGTCTCTCAAGAGACCCAGTACTTC. This sequence encodes CASSLTSGVSQETQYF. The genes are TRBV7-6 and TRBJ2-5, with 10 bases aligning to TRBD2. V lost 2 bases, J lost 2 bases, and 5 bases stayed unmatched. This CDR3 is 16 amino acids long. Germline CDR1 reads SGHVS; CDR2 reads FNYEAQ.

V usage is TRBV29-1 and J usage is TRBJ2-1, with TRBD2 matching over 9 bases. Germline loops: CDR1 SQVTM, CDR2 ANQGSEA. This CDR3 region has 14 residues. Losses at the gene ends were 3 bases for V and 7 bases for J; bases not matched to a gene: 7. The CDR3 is CSVDLAGIPNEQFF. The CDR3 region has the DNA TGCAGCGTTGATCTAGCGGGAATCCCGAATGAGCAGTTCTTC.